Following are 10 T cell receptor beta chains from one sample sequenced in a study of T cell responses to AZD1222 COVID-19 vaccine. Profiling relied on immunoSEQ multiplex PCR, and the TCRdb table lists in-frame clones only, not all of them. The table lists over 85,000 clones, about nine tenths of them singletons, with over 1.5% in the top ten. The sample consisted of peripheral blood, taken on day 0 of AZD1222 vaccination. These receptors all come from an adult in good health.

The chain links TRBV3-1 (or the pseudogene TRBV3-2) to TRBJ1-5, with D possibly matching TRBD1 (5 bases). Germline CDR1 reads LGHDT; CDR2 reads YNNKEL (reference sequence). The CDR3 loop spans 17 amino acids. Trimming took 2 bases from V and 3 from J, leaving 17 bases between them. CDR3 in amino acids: CASSQFKLSDNNQPQHF. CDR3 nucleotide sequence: TGTGCCAGCAGCCAATTTAAATTGTCGGACAACAATCAGCCCCAGCATTTT.

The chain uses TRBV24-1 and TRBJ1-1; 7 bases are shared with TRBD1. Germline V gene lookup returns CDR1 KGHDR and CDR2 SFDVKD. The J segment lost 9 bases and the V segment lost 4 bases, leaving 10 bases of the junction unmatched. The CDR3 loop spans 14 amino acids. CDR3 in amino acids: CATSDLRGQEKAFF. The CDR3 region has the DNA TGTGCCACCAGTGACCTTAGAGGACAGGAGAAAGCTTTCTTT.

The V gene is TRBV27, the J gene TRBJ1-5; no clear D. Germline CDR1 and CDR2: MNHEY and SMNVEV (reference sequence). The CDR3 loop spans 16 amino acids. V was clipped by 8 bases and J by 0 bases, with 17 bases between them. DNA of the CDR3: TGTGCCAGCCGACCCTCTTGGGTTTATAGCAATCAGCCCCAGCATTTT. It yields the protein CASRPSWVYSNQPQHF.

This chain's CDR3 is CASSGNRGVHNEQFF. CDR3 sequence (DNA): TGTGCCAGCAGTGGGAACAGGGGAGTCCACAATGAGCAGTTCTTC. The rearrangement links TRBV6-4 to TRBJ2-1, with 7 bases lining up with TRBD1. V dropped 4 bases and J dropped 5; count of bases not matched to a gene: 8. Germline CDR1 MRHNA, CDR2 SNTAGT. This CDR3 is built from 15 residues.

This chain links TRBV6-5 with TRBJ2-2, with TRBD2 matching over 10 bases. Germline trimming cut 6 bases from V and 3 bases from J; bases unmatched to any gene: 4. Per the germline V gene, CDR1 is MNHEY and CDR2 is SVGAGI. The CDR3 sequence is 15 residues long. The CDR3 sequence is CASRTGLAYTGELFF. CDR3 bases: TGTGCCAGCAGGACGGGACTAGCGTACACCGGGGAGCTGTTTTTT.

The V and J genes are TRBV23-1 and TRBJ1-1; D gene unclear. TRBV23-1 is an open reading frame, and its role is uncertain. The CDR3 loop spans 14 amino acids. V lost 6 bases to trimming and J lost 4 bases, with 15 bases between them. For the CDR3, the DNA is TGCGCCAGCAGCGACCAGGATGAGGGCACTGAAGCTTTCTTT. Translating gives CASSDQDEGTEAFF.

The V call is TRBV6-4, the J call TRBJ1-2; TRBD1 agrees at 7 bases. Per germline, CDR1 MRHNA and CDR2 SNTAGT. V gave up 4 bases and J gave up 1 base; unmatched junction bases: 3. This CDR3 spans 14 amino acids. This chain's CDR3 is CASSGWDSNYGYTF. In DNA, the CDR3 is TGTGCCAGCAGTGGTTGGGACAGTAACTATGGCTACACCTTC.

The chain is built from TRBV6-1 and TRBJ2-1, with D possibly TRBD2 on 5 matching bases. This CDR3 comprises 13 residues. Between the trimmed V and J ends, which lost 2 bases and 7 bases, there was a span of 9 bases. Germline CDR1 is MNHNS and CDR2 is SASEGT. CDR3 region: CASSERGPNEQFF. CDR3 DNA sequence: TGTGCCAGCAGTGAACGGGGTCCGAATGAGCAGTTCTTC.

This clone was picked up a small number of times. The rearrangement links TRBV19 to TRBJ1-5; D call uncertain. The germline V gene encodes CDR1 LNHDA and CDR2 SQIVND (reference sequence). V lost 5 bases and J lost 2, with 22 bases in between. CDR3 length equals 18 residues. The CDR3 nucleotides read TGTGCCAGTAGTCCCCAGAGACACCTTGGTGGAGGCAATCAGCCCCAGCATTTT. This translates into CASSPQRHLGGGNQPQHF. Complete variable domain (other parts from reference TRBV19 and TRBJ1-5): DGGITQSPKYLFRKEGQNVTLSCEQNLNHDAMYWYRQDPGQGLRLIYYSQIVNDFQKGDIAEGYSVSREKKESFPLTVTSAQKNPTAFYLCASSPQRHLGGGNQPQHFGDGTRLSIL.

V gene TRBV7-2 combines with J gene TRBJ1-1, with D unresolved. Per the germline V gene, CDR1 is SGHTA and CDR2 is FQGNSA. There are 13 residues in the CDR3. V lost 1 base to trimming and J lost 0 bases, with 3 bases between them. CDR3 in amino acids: CASSLGMNTEAFF. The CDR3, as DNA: TGTGCCAGCAGCTTAGGCATGAACACTGAAGCTTTCTTT. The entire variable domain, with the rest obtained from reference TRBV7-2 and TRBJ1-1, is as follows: GAGVSQSPSNKVTEKGKDVELRCDPISGHTALYWYRQSLGQGLEFLIYFQGNSAPDKSGLPSDRFSAERTGGSVSTLTIQRTQQEDSAVYLCASSLGMNTEAFFGQGTRLTVV.